This T cell receptor beta chain derives from a study of blood T cells in healthy people across ages. Overall study findings and caveats: Diversity estimated from one million T cells was considered an underestimate. Samples with more naive T cells showed higher observed beta diversity.

V shed 2 bases and J shed 7 bases, with 11 bases lying between them. Germline V gene lookup returns CDR1 SGHTA and CDR2 FQGNSA. This CDR3 region has 14 residues. Of note for this clonotype: The antigen is not known.

A second PCR of 7 to 11 cycles used a sample-barcoded 5' primer and a J-beta primer mix. TCRdb reprocessed the 5' RACE reads via MiXCR and lists one record per CDR3 protein. The table has some 730,000 distinct CDR3 sequences, about a fifth seen once. V and J are TRBV7-2 and TRBJ1-4; possibly TRBD1 for D (5 bases). This receptor was identified in a man in his 70s in good health. The specimen was blood. The CDR3 sequence is CASSLQSGTEKLFF. As DNA, the CDR3 is TGTGCCAGCAGCTTACAGTCAGGGACTGAAAAACTGTTTTTT.